These 4 T cell receptor beta chains originate from one sample sequenced in a study of T cells after yellow fever vaccination. TCRdb passed the 5' RACE reads through MiXCR, listing each CDR3 protein once. In the table there are some 300,000 distinct CDR3 sequences, around 3.9% of which are singletons. Sequencing used PBMCs, obtained on the day of the yellow fever booster vaccination. These receptors all stem from a man aged 18 to 29 who received the YFV17D yellow fever vaccine.

In this sample, this clonotype turned up many times. The chain links TRBV5-1 to TRBJ1-6, with TRBD1 matching 8 bases. After removal of 1 base from V and 10 bases from J, the junction contained 16 bases not matched to a gene. The CDR3 has 18 residues. Per the germline V gene, CDR1 is SGHRS and CDR2 is YFSETQ. CDR3 sequence (DNA): TGCGCCAGCAGCTTGTCAGACACAGGGGGTCTCCTTGGCTCACCCCTCCACTTT. Translation: CASSLSDTGGLLGSPLHF.

This clonotype appeared a few times. J is TRBJ2-3 and V is TRBV3-1; a weak D match, TRBD2 (5 bases). Germline V gives CDR1 LGHDT, CDR2 YNNKEL (reference sequence). This CDR3 has 17 amino acids. V dropped 4 bases and J dropped 0 bases, with 17 bases sitting between them. As DNA, the CDR3 is TGTGCCAGCAGCCTCTCGAGGGCAAGCCTTAGCACAGATACGCAGTATTTT. It codes for CASSLSRASLSTDTQYF.

This clonotype was detected many times. The V call is TRBV4-3, the J call TRBJ2-4; TRBD1 is a possible D gene (6 bases). The CDR3 consists of 15 residues. The V end lost 4 bases, the J end lost 3 bases, and 13 bases lay between the germline ends. CDR1 is LGHNA and CDR2 is YSLEER in the germline V gene. CDR3 region: CASSRHRDIKNIQYF. The CDR3 DNA reads as TGCGCCAGCAGCCGGCACCGGGACATCAAAAACATTCAGTACTTC.

This clonotype was counted many times. This chain connects TRBV5-1 to TRBJ2-1; 11 bases map to TRBD1. CDR3 size: 16 residues. CDR1 and CDR2 (germline): SGHRS, YFSETQ. Germline trimming cut 0 bases from V and 9 bases from J; bases unmatched to any gene: 8. The CDR3 sequence: CASSLEDRGRSGEQFF. The CDR3 nucleotides are TGCGCCAGCAGCTTGGAGGACAGGGGGCGTAGTGGTGAGCAGTTCTTC.